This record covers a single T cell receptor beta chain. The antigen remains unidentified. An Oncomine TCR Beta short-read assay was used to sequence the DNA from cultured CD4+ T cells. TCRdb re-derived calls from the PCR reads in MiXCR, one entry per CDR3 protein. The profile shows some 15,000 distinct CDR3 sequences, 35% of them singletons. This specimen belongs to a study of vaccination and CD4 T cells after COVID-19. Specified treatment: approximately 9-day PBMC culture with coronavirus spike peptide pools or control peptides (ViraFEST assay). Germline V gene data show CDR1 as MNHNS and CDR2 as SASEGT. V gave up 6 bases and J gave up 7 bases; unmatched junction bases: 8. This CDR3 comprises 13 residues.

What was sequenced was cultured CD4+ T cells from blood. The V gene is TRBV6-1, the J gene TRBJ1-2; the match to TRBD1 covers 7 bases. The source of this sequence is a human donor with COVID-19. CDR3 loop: CASRDRDSSGYTF. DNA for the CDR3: TGTGCCAGCAGAGACAGGGACAGCTCTGGCTACACCTTC.